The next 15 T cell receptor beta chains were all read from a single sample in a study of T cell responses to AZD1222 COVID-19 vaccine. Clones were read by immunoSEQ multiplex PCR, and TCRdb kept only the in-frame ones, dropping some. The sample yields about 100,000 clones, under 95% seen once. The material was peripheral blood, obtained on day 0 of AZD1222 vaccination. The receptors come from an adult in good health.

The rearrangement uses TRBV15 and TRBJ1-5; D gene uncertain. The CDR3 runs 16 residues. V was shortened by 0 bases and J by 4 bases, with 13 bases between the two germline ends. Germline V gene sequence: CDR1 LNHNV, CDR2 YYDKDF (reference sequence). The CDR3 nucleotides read TGTGCCACCAGCAGAGAGAGAGCACGCCGGAATCAGCCCCAGCATTTT. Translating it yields CATSRERARRNQPQHF.

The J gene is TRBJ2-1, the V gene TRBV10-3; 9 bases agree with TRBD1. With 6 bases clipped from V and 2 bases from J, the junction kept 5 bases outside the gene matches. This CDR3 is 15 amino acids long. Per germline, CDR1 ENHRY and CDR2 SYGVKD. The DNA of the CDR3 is TGTGCCATCAGCCGGGACAGGGCTACCTACAATGAGCAGTTCTTC. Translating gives CAISRDRATYNEQFF.

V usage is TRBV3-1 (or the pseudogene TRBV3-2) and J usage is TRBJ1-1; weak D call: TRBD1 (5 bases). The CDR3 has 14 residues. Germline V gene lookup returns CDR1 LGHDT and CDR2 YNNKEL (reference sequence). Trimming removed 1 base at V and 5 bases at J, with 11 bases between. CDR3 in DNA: TGTGCCAGCAGCCAAGTTTCGGGGGGGACTGAAGCTTTCTTT. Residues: CASSQVSGGTEAFF.

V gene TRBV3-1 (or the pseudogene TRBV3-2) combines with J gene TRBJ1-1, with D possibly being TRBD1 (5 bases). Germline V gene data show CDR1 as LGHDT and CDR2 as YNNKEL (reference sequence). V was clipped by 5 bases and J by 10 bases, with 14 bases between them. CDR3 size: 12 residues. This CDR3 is CASSGSGKVAFF. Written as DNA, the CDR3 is TGTGCCAGCAGCGGCTCAGGGAAGGTAGCTTTCTTT.

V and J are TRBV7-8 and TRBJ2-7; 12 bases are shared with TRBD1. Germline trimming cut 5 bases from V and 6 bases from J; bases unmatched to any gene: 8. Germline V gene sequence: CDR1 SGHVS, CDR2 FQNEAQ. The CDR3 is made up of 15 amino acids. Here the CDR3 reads CASSLLGTGGFEQYF. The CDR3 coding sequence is TGTGCCAGCAGCCTCTTGGGGACAGGGGGCTTCGAGCAGTACTTC.

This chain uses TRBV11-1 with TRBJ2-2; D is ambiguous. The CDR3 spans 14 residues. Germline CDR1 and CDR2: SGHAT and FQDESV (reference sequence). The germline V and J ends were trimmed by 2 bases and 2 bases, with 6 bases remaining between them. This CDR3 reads CASSLYENTGELFF. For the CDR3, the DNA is TGTGCCAGCAGCTTATACGAAAACACCGGGGAGCTGTTTTTT.

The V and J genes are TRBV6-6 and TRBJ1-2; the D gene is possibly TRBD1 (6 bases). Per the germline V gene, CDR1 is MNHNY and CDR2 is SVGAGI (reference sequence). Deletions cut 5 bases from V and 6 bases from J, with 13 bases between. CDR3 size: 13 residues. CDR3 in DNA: TGTGCCAGCAGTCAACAGGGCCTCAATGGCTACACCTTC. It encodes CASSQQGLNGYTF.

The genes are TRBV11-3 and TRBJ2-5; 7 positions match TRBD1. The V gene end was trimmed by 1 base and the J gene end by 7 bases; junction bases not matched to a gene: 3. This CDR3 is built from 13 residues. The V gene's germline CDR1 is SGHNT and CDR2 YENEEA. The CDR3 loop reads CASSLGQGGTQYF. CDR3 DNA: TGTGCCAGCAGCTTAGGACAGGGTGGGACCCAGTACTTC.

CDR3 nucleotides: TGTGCCAGCCGAACGCAGGCCACCTATAATTCACCCCTCCACTTT. This translates into CASRTQATYNSPLHF. The chain links TRBV27 to TRBJ1-6; D ambiguous. The germline V and J ends were trimmed by 8 bases and 2 bases, with 13 bases remaining between them. The CDR3 sequence is 15 residues long. Germline assignment: CDR1 MNHEY and CDR2 SMNVEV (reference sequence).

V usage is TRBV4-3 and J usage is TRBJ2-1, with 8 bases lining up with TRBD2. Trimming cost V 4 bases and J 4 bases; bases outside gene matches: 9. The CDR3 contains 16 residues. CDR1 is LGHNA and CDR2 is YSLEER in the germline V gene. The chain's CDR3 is CASSRSTSGDYNEQFF. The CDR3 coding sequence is TGCGCCAGCAGCCGATCTACTAGCGGAGATTACAATGAGCAGTTCTTC.

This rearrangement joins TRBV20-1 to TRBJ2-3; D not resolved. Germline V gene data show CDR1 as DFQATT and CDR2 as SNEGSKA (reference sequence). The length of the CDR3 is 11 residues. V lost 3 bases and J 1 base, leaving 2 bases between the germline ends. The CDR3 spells CSASRTDTQYF. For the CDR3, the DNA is TGCAGTGCTAGCCGCACAGATACGCAGTATTTT.

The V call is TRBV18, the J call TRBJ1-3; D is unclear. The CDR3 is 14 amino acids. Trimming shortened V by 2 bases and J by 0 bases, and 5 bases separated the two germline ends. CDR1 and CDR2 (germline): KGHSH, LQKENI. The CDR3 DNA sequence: TGTGCCAGCTCACCAGGGAACTCTGGAAACACCATATATTTT. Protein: CASSPGNSGNTIYF. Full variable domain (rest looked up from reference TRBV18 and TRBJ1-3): NAGVMQNPRHLVRRRGQEARLRCSPMKGHSHVYWYRQLPEEGLKFMVYLQKENIIDESGMPKERFSAEFPKEGPSILRIQQVVRGDSAAYFCASSPGNSGNTIYFGEGSWLTVV.

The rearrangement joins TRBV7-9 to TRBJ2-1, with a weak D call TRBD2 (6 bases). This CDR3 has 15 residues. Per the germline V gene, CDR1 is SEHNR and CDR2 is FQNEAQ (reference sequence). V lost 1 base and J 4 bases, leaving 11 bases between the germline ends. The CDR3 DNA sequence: TGTGCCAGCAGCTTAGGTCTAGCGAGTTACAATGAGCAGTTCTTC. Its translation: CASSLGLASYNEQFF.

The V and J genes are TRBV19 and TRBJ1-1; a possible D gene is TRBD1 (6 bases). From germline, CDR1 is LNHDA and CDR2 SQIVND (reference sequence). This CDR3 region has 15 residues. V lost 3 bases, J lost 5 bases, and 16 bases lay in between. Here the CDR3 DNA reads TGTGCCAGTAGTATGATGCAGGGAAGGGGGACTGAAGCTTTCTTT. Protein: CASSMMQGRGTEAFF.

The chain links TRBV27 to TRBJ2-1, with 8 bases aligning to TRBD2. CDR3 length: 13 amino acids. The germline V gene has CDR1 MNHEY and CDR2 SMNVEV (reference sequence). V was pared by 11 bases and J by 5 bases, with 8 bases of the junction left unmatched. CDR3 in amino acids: CASGGWVHNEQFF. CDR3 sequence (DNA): TGTGCCTCGGGGGGGTGGGTCCACAATGAGCAGTTCTTC.